The 9 T cell receptor beta chains reported below all come from one sample, sequenced in a study of cytomegalovirus exposure and HLA in healthy donors. Primers for the PCR totalled 60 Vbeta and 13 Jbeta. Produced via immunoSEQ multiplex PCR; TCRdb's table is partial and in-frame only. The table lists around 190,000 clones, 85% of them singletons. What was sequenced was PBMCs. The receptors shown here come from a woman between 50 and 59 years old in good health and CMV-seronegative.

V and J are TRBV29-1 and TRBJ2-7, with D tentatively TRBD1 (6 bases). The germline gives CDR1 SQVTM, CDR2 ANQGSEA. There are 12 residues in the CDR3. V was trimmed by 5 bases and J by 6 bases, leaving 14 bases between them. DNA for the CDR3: TGCAGCGTTACCAGGGAAGGGGGCGAGCAGTACTTC. This translates into CSVTREGGEQYF.

V is TRBV7-6 and J is TRBJ2-2; maybe TRBD1 (6 bases). The length of the CDR3 is 14 residues. Germline CDR1 and CDR2: SGHVS and FNYEAQ. V was cut by 2 bases and J by 5 bases, with 9 bases left in between. In DNA form, the CDR3 reads TGTGCCAGCAGCTTAACCACAGGGACCGGGGAGCTGTTTTTT. This codes for CASSLTTGTGELFF.

Remarks on this clone: At one boundary the junction diverges from the germline segment, which might be a read error. The genes are TRBV7-2 and TRBJ2-7, with TRBD2 as a possible D gene (5 bases). The CDR3 is made up of 14 amino acids. Looked up from germline, CDR1 is SGHTA and CDR2 is FQGNSA. This CDR3 is CASSYPRASDEQYF. Written as DNA, the CDR3 is TGTGCCAGCAGCTACCCGAGGGCCTCCGACGAGCAGTACTTC.

The chain combines TRBV10-1 with TRBJ2-1, with D unresolved. V dropped 6 bases and J dropped 8 bases, with 14 bases sitting between them. Germline V gene data show CDR1 as WNHNN and CDR2 as SYGVQD (reference sequence). The CDR3 loop spans 13 amino acids. In DNA form, the CDR3 reads TGCGCCAGCAGAACAAGTGCAGGTGATGAGCAGTTCTTC. Protein sequence: CASRTSAGDEQFF.

This chain joins TRBV18 and TRBJ2-7; TRBD1 aligns across 9 bases. CDR1 is KGHSH, CDR2 LQKENI, per germline. V gave up 0 bases and J gave up 3 bases; unmatched junction bases: 9. The CDR3 covers 17 residues. This chain's CDR3 is CASSPPVGQGGFYEQYF. CDR3 DNA: TGTGCCAGCTCACCACCGGTGGGACAGGGAGGATTCTACGAGCAGTACTTC.

V is TRBV5-1 and J is TRBJ2-1, with 10 bases fitting TRBD2. Per the germline V gene, CDR1 is SGHRS and CDR2 is YFSETQ. Germline trimming cut 2 bases from V and 8 bases from J; bases unmatched to any gene: 10. This CDR3 contains 16 residues. As DNA, the CDR3 is TGCGCCAGCAGCTTCGGTTCTAGCGGGAGTTGGGATGAGCAGTTCTTC. This translates into CASSFGSSGSWDEQFF.

The chain carries TRBV2 and TRBJ2-1; TRBD2 matches at 8 bases. This CDR3 is 15 amino acids long. CDR1 is SNHLY, CDR2 FYNNEI, per germline. Unmatched junction bases numbered 6, after V lost 3 bases and J lost 5 bases. Here the CDR3 reads CASSESGRTHNEQFF. The CDR3 nucleotides are TGTGCCAGCAGTGAGAGCGGGAGAACCCACAATGAGCAGTTCTTC.

This clone was picked up one time. The V call is TRBV11-3, the J call TRBJ2-2; 8 bases map to TRBD1. The CDR3 has 15 amino acids. J was trimmed by 4 bases and V by 4 bases; bases with no gene match: 5. Germline V gives CDR1 SGHNT, CDR2 YENEEA. CDR3 bases: TGTGCCAGCAGCTCAGGGACAGGTCGCACCGGGGAGCTGTTTTTT. It specifies CASSSGTGRTGELFF.

The chain carries TRBV7-9 and TRBJ2-7, with a possible D match to TRBD1 (6 bases). This CDR3 has 14 residues. Per germline, CDR1 SEHNR and CDR2 FQNEAQ (reference sequence). The CDR3 is CSITSEDSPYEQYF. CDR3 in DNA: TGTTCCATCACCTCCGAGGACAGCCCCTACGAGCAGTACTTC.